These 31 T cell receptor beta chains share one sample of origin, sequenced in a study of cytomegalovirus exposure and HLA in healthy donors. The PCR contained 60 Vbeta and 13 Jbeta primers. Clones were read by immunoSEQ multiplex PCR, and TCRdb kept only the in-frame ones, dropping some. The sample shows roughly 180,000 clones, 65% to 85% of them seen only once. Sequenced sample: PBMCs. These receptors were taken from a boy younger than 10 in good health and CMV-seronegative.

This clone has just one count. The rearrangement links TRBV4-3 to TRBJ1-4, with unresolved D. The germline gives CDR1 LGHNA, CDR2 YSLEER. The V end lost 1 base, the J end lost 0 bases, and 6 bases lay between the germline ends. CDR3 size: 15 residues. The CDR3 sequence: CASSQARSTNEKLFF. The CDR3 coding sequence is TGCGCCAGCAGCCAAGCGAGGTCAACTAATGAAAAACTGTTTTTT.

In its sample, this clone was seen once. The same CDR3 arises from other DNA sequences in this sample as well. The chain combines TRBV7-2 with TRBJ2-7, with a possible D match to TRBD1 (5 bases). Germline V gene sequence: CDR1 SGHTA, CDR2 FQGNSA. This CDR3 spans 13 amino acids. V was trimmed by 5 bases and J by 3 bases, leaving 11 bases between them. The CDR3 protein is CASSGPGFYEQYF. The CDR3 bases are TGTGCCAGCAGCGGGCCAGGGTTCTACGAGCAGTACTTC.

V is TRBV4-1 and J is TRBJ1-1, with 9 bases aligning to TRBD1. V trimming: 4 bases; J trimming: 5 bases; junction bases outside the gene matches: 2. The CDR3 spans 13 residues. Germline V gene sequence: CDR1 MGHRA, CDR2 YSYEKL. Here the CDR3 DNA reads TGCGCCAGCAGCCGAGGACAGGGGACTGAAGCTTTCTTT. Its translation: CASSRGQGTEAFF.

The J gene is TRBJ2-7, the V gene TRBV2, with 7 bases lining up with TRBD2. This CDR3 is built from 14 residues. The V segment lost 6 bases and the J segment 2 bases; nucleotides outside the gene matches: 7. The germline gives CDR1 SNHLY, CDR2 FYNNEI. The CDR3 here is CASRRGSLPYEQYF. The DNA of the CDR3 is TGTGCCAGCAGGCGCGGGAGTCTCCCCTACGAGCAGTACTTC.

The chain has TRBV5-1 and TRBJ2-1; the match to TRBD2 covers 8 bases. The CDR3 sequence is 16 residues long. After removal of 4 bases from V and 0 bases from J, the junction contained 6 bases not matched to a gene. The germline CDR1 and CDR2 sequences are SGHRS and YFSETQ. The CDR3 loop reads CASSGPTSGSYNEQFF. The CDR3 DNA is TGCGCCAGCAGCGGCCCTACTAGCGGCTCCTACAATGAGCAGTTCTTC. The complete variable domain, with remaining parts taken from reference TRBV5-1 and TRBJ2-1, reads KAGVTQTPRYLIKTRGQQVTLSCSPISGHRSVSWYQQTPGQGLQFLFEYFSETQRNKGNFPGRFSGRQFSNSRSEMNVSTLELGDSALYLCASSGPTSGSYNEQFFGPGTRLTVL.

To note about this clone: The germline gene is not matched at one end of the junction; a read error may be the cause. The chain joins TRBV6-9 to TRBJ2-7; 9 bases match TRBD2. CDR3 length: 14 amino acids. Germline V lookup: CDR1 MNHGY, CDR2 SVAAGI. The CDR3 nucleotides are TGTGCCAGCAGTCACGGGACTAGCTACTACGGGCAGTACTTC. Amino acid sequence: CASSHGTSYYGQYF.

The chain links TRBV27 to TRBJ1-2; the D gene is possibly TRBD1 (6 bases). The CDR3 has 22 amino acids. Germline loops: CDR1 MNHEY, CDR2 SMNVEV (reference sequence). With 5 bases removed from V and 4 bases from J, the gap between germline ends came to 38 bases. The CDR3 loop reads CASSTTGLKPFPAVEGIYGYTF. The CDR3 DNA sequence: TGTGCCAGCAGTACAACAGGGCTAAAGCCATTCCCGGCAGTTGAAGGGATCTATGGCTACACCTTC.

The chain joins TRBV4-1 to TRBJ2-7; 10 bases map to TRBD2. This CDR3 spans 15 amino acids. Looked up from germline, CDR1 is MGHRA and CDR2 is YSYEKL. Trimming removed 2 bases from V and 9 bases from J; junction bases left unmatched: 10. In nucleotides, the CDR3 is TGCGCCAGCAGCCAACAAACTAGCGGGAAGAGAGGGCAGTACTTC. Translation: CASSQQTSGKRGQYF.

The chain employs TRBV5-1 and TRBJ1-1; D is unclear. Trimming stripped 5 bases from V and 5 bases from J, with 10 bases between. The V gene's germline CDR1 is SGHRS and CDR2 YFSETQ. This CDR3 spans 12 amino acids. The CDR3 bases are TGCGCCAGCAGGATCGAGTCGACTGAAGCTTTCTTT. Translated: CASRIESTEAFF.

The rearrangement joins TRBV6-1 to TRBJ2-5, with 8 bases lining up with TRBD2. V shed 2 bases and J 3 bases; nucleotides not matched to a gene: 11. This CDR3 contains 17 residues. Germline assignment: CDR1 MNHNS and CDR2 SASEGT. The CDR3 loop reads CASSEQESREVEETQYF. DNA of the CDR3: TGTGCCAGCAGTGAACAGGAGTCGCGGGAGGTGGAAGAGACCCAGTACTTC.

V usage is TRBV19 and J usage is TRBJ2-2; possible D gene TRBD1, 5 bases. CDR1 is LNHDA, CDR2 SQIVND, per germline (reference sequence). The CDR3 contains 15 residues. Trimming stripped 3 bases from V and 5 bases from J, with 13 bases between. CDR3 nucleotide sequence: TGTGCCAGTAGTATCCAAGGGGCCGTGACCGGGGAGCTGTTTTTT. This codes for CASSIQGAVTGELFF.

The V and J genes are TRBV19 and TRBJ1-3; D ambiguous. Germline lookup yields CDR1 LNHDA and CDR2 SQIVND (reference sequence). This CDR3 region has 15 residues. The V gene lost 10 bases and the J gene lost 0 bases, with 16 bases spanning the gap. CDR3 sequence (DNA): TGTGCCACCTCCGGGTGGCCGAGCTCTGGAAACACCATATATTTT. This translates into CATSGWPSSGNTIYF.

V usage is TRBV11-2 and J usage is TRBJ1-3; no clear D gene. Germline CDR1 is SGHAT and CDR2 is FQNNGV. The CDR3 length is 14 residues. Deletions cut 4 bases from V and 7 bases from J, with 14 bases between. CDR3 DNA sequence: TGTGCCAGCAGCTCCCGTCCGGTAAAGAACACCATATATTTT. Protein product: CASSSRPVKNTIYF.

V and J are TRBV5-1 and TRBJ1-5, with a tentative D call TRBD1 (5 bases). Trimming shortened V by 5 bases and J by 4 bases, and 10 bases separated the two germline ends. There are 13 residues in the CDR3. CDR1 and CDR2 (germline): SGHRS, YFSETQ. In DNA form, the CDR3 reads TGCGCCAGCAGATATGACAGTAATCAGCCCCAGCATTTT. It specifies CASRYDSNQPQHF.

This chain joins TRBV7-7 and TRBJ2-1, with 8 bases matching TRBD1. Looked up from germline, CDR1 is SSHAT and CDR2 is FNYEAQ (reference sequence). CDR3 size: 14 residues. J was trimmed by 9 bases and V by 1 base; bases with no gene match: 5. In DNA form, the CDR3 reads TGTGCCAGCAGCTTAGTCGGGACAGGCGGTGAGCAGTTCTTC. Amino acids: CASSLVGTGGEQFF.

This chain connects TRBV19 to TRBJ1-5; no clear D gene. Looked up from germline, CDR1 is LNHDA and CDR2 is SQIVND (reference sequence). CDR3 size: 12 residues. V lost 0 bases to trimming and J lost 11 bases, with 8 bases between them. DNA of the CDR3: TGTGCCAGTAGTATAGACGGTTCGACCCAGCATTTT. Residues: CASSIDGSTQHF.

The sample holds a few counts of this clone. The chain couples TRBV5-6 to TRBJ2-3, with D possibly matching TRBD2 (6 bases). The germline CDR1 and CDR2 sequences are SGHDT and YYEEEE. The CDR3 length is 14 residues. V lost 2 bases to trimming and J lost 6 bases, with 13 bases between them. CDR3 region: CASSFAGRSDTQYF. The CDR3 coding sequence is TGTGCCAGCAGCTTCGCGGGGAGGTCGGATACGCAGTATTTT.

The J gene is TRBJ1-5, the V gene TRBV19; D is uncertain. V was shortened by 4 bases and J by 5 bases, with 9 bases between the two germline ends. The CDR3 runs to 13 residues. CDR1 is LNHDA, CDR2 SQIVND, per germline (reference sequence). Here the CDR3 reads CASSNSRHQPQHF. The CDR3 DNA follows: TGTGCCAGTAGTAACAGTCGGCATCAGCCCCAGCATTTT.

The gene calls are TRBV18 and TRBJ2-2; D might be TRBD1 (5 bases). V lost 3 bases, J lost 5 bases, and 7 bases lay in between. CDR1 is KGHSH, CDR2 LQKENI, per germline. The CDR3 runs 13 residues. The CDR3 region is CASSPAGTGELFF. DNA for the CDR3: TGTGCCAGCTCACCCGCAGGGACCGGGGAGCTGTTTTTT.

The rearrangement uses TRBV30 and TRBJ1-5; 7 bases align to TRBD1. Germline CDR1 reads GTSNPN; CDR2 reads SVGIG (reference sequence). The CDR3 loop spans 13 amino acids. The junction had 5 bases not matched to a gene; V was cut back by 3 bases and J by 6 bases. The DNA of the CDR3 is TGTGCCTGGAGCGCAGGGGGAGGTCAGCCCCAGCATTTT. Amino acid sequence: CAWSAGGGQPQHF.

The V gene is TRBV10-3, the J gene TRBJ1-6; perhaps TRBD1 as D (5 bases). CDR1 and CDR2 from the germline V gene are ENHRY and SYGVKD. The V end was cut by 10 bases, the J end by 9 bases, with 16 bases between. The CDR3 sequence is 13 residues long. The DNA for the CDR3 is TGTGCCACCGGAGGGACGACGGTTTCACCCCTCCACTTT. Its translation: CATGGTTVSPLHF.

The rearrangement uses TRBV21-1 and TRBJ1-4; the table's D call of TRBD1 was not tested on the DNA. TRBV21-1 is given as a pseudogene. The CDR3 length is 18 residues. The chain's CDR3 is CASSKNLRARGRSEKLFF. The CDR3, as DNA: TGTGCCAGCAGCAAAAATTTACGGGCCAGGGGTAGGTCTGAAAAACTGTTTTTT.

This sequence joins TRBV27 and TRBJ2-7; D may be TRBD1 (6 bases). This CDR3 comprises 15 residues. Germline V gene sequence: CDR1 MNHEY, CDR2 SMNVEV (reference sequence). The V and J ends lost 8 bases and 3 bases respectively, with 20 bases between them. The chain's CDR3 is CASGYRAVGFYEQYF. The CDR3 nucleotides read TGTGCCAGCGGATACAGGGCGGTGGGGTTCTACGAGCAGTACTTC.

This chain uses TRBV29-1 with TRBJ2-5, with 8 bases identical to TRBD1. The CDR3 runs 15 residues. Germline CDR1 and CDR2: SQVTM and ANQGSEA. V shed 2 bases and J 5 bases; nucleotides not matched to a gene: 10. CDR3 protein: CSVEFSQGARETQYF. Here the CDR3 DNA reads TGCAGCGTTGAATTCAGTCAGGGGGCAAGGGAGACCCAGTACTTC.

In regard to this clone: One end of the junction is discordant with germline, which a read error may explain. The CDR3 DNA sequence: TGTGCTAGCAGCCAAGACAGGGGTTCTGGCGAGCAGTACTTC. Its protein product is CASSQDRGSGEQYF. The chain has TRBV7-7 and TRBJ2-7; 8 bases are shared with TRBD1. This CDR3 has 14 amino acids. Germline CDR1 is SSHAT and CDR2 is FNYEAQ (reference sequence).

The chain employs TRBV29-1 and TRBJ1-1; D is perhaps TRBD1 (6 bases). The CDR3 length is 14 residues. In germline, CDR1 is SQVTM, CDR2 ANQGSEA. Trimming left V 5 bases short and J 3 bases short, with 16 bases between. CDR3 sequence reads: CSVFDWAGDTEAFF. The CDR3 nucleotides are TGCAGCGTTTTCGATTGGGCAGGGGACACTGAAGCTTTCTTT.

The V and J genes are TRBV5-1 and TRBJ1-2; 8 bases fit TRBD1. CDR3 length equals 13 residues. The ends lost 4 bases at V and 8 bases at J; junction bases unmatched: 7. CDR1 and CDR2 from the germline V gene are SGHRS and YFSETQ. The CDR3 DNA is TGCGCCAGCAGCCACGGACAGGGACGGGGCTACACCTTC. Encoded protein: CASSHGQGRGYTF.

V and J are TRBV7-9 and TRBJ1-5, with D tentatively TRBD1 (6 bases). Between the trimmed V and J ends, which lost 1 base and 8 bases, there was a span of 9 bases. CDR3 size: 13 residues. Germline values: CDR1 SEHNR, CDR2 FQNEAQ (reference sequence). This chain's CDR3 is CASSLGGGEPQHF. The CDR3 nucleotides are TGTGCCAGCAGCTTAGGAGGGGGGGAGCCCCAGCATTTT.

This sequence joins TRBV5-1 and TRBJ1-1; TRBD1 aligns across 10 bases. CDR3 length: 14 amino acids. V was pared by 4 bases and J by 6 bases, with 6 bases of the junction left unmatched. From germline, CDR1 is SGHRS and CDR2 YFSETQ. CDR3 loop: CASSLGQGGSEAFF. The CDR3 coding sequence is TGCGCCAGCAGCCTAGGACAGGGGGGTTCTGAAGCTTTCTTT.

The chain carries TRBV6-5 and TRBJ1-3; D perhaps matches TRBD1 (6 bases). The germline CDR1 and CDR2 sequences are MNHEY and SVGAGI. Trimming shortened V by 10 bases and J by 1 base, and 14 bases separated the two germline ends. The CDR3 contains 14 residues. CDR3 loop: CATKAGESGNTIYF. The DNA for the CDR3 is TGTGCCACCAAAGCAGGGGAATCTGGAAACACCATATATTTT.

The V call is TRBV7-2, the J call TRBJ2-3; TRBD2 is a possible D gene (7 bases). V shed 4 bases and J shed 3 bases, with 17 bases lying between them. The CDR3 sequence is 16 residues long. Germline values: CDR1 SGHTA, CDR2 FQGNSA. CDR3 nucleotide sequence: TGTGCCAGCAGCTCCGAAGGGGGGGCCCCGACAGATACGCAGTATTTT. Translating gives CASSSEGGAPTDTQYF.